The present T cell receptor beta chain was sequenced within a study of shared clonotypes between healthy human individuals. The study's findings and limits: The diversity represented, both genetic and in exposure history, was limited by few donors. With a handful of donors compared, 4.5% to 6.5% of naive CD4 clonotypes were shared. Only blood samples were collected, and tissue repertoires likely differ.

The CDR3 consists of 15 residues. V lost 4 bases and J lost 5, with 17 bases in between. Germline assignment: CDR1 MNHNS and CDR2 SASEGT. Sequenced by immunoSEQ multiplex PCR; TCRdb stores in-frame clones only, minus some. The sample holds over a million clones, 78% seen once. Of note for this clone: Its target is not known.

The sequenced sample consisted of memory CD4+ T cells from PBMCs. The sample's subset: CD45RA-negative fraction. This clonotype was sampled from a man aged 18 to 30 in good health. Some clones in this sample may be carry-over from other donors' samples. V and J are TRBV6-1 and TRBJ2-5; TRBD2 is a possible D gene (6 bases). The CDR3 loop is CASSGGVDRYETQYF. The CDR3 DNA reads TGTGCCAGCAGTGGGGGGGTTGACAGATACGAGACCCAGTACTTC.